This T cell receptor beta chain stems from a study of vaccination effects on CD4 cells after COVID-19. Findings and caveats of the study: Pronounced clonal contraction occurred in clones induced by infection and by vaccine late after vaccination.

About this clone: As yet, its antigen is unknown.

There are 19 residues in the CDR3. V shed 4 bases, J shed 0 bases, and the junction held 9 bases outside the gene matches. The germline V gene has CDR1 SGDLS and CDR2 YYNGEE. Only in-frame clones appear in the TCRdb table, and some are missing; sequencing was by immunoSEQ multiplex PCR. The table lists 62,000 or so clones, under 90% of them singletons. Antigen-specific CD4+ T cell clonotypes were called by their expansion after viral peptide-pool culture in ViraFEST. Subsequent to a culture period of under 11 days, CD4+ T cells were isolated. None of these healthy vaccinees had been infected with SARS-CoV-2 before vaccination.

The rearrangement uses TRBV9 and TRBJ2-2; 13 nucleotides match TRBD2. The material was CD4+ T cells from PBMCs cultured with SARS-CoV-2 spike peptides, obtained before COVID-19 vaccination. This clonotype was sampled from a human donor who received a COVID-19 vaccine. CDR3 DNA: TGTGCCAGCAGCCCTCCCCGACTAGCGGGGGGCTCGAACACCGGGGAGCTGTTTTTT. Translation gives CASSPPRLAGGSNTGELFF.